Described below is a single TCR beta chain sequence and its context. Trimming at V came to 5 bases and at J to 6 bases, leaving 5 bases not matched to a gene. CDR3 length: 14 amino acids. Germline CDR1 is SGHAT and CDR2 is FQNNGV. The data were taken from a study of OX40 agonist ivuxolimab in advanced cancers. Study-level information: Patients were dosed intravenously with ivuxolimab at 0.01 to 10 mg/kg every 2 weeks.

The assay was immunoSEQ multiplex PCR, and TCRdb's table has in-frame clones only and misses some. The table has approximately 23,000 clones, over 80% seen once. The V and J genes are TRBV11-2 and TRBJ1-5; TRBD1 agrees at 9 bases. This clonotype was sampled from an adult with an advanced solid tumor such as melanoma, head and neck, liver or kidney cancer. The input for sequencing was CD4+ or CD8+ T cells sorted from blood, taken in a trial of the OX40 agonist ivuxolimab. CDR3 region: CASSVTGGGQPQHF. CDR3 nucleotides: TGTGCCAGCAGCGTAACAGGGGGCGGTCAGCCCCAGCATTTT.